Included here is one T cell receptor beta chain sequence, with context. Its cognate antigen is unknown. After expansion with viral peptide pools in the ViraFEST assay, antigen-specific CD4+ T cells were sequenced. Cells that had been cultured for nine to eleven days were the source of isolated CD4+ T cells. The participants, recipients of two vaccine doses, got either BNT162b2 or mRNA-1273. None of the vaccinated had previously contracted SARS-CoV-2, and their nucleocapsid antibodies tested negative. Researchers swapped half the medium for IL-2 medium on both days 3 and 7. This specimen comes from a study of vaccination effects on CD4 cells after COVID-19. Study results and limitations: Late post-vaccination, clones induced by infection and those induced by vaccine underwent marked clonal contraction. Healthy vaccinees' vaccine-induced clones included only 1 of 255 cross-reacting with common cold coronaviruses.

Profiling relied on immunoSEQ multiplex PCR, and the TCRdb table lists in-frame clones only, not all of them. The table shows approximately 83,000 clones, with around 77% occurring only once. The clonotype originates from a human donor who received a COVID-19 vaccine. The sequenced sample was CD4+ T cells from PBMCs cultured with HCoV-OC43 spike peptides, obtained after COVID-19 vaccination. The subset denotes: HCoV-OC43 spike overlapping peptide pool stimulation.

The CDR3 reads CASRGGTINQPQHF. The CDR3 nucleotides are TGTGCCAGCAGGGGGGGGACAATAAATCAGCCCCAGCATTTT. The chain couples TRBV6-5 to TRBJ1-5; possibly TRBD1 for D (6 bases). The germline V gene encodes CDR1 MNHEY and CDR2 SVGAGI. V lost 6 bases, J lost 4 bases, and 13 bases lay in between. This CDR3 contains 14 residues.